This TCR beta chain originates from a study of blood T cell repertoires in COVID-19. For the study at large: The United States, Italy and Spain were the sources of the acute and convalescent COVID-19 samples. Sources were T cells, B-cell-depleted T cells, or PBMCs; the material itself was cDNA or gDNA.

Study processing details: Reference gene primer amplification in the assay estimated nucleated cell counts. The protocol was immunoSEQ multiplex PCR, while the TCRdb copy is restricted to in-frame clones and leaves out a portion. Clonal size and the V and J genes are those of that table, whereas D and trimming came from the DNA. The table shows nearly 200,000 clones, with 84% occurring only once. There are 13 residues in the CDR3. V lost 1 base and J lost 4, with 6 bases in between. Germline assignment: CDR1 SGHVS and CDR2 FNYEAQ. Material: peripheral blood. The chain couples TRBV7-6 to TRBJ2-3; perhaps TRBD2 as D (6 bases). This receptor was taken from a woman in her 70s with active or convalescent COVID-19. The CDR3: CASSLGGADTQYF. DNA of the CDR3: TGTGCCAGCAGCTTAGGGGGGGCAGATACGCAGTATTTT.